Sequencing of this TCR beta chain was carried out in a study of T cell responses to AZD1222 COVID-19 vaccine. Study-level results: Spike regions recognized by vaccine-associated CD4 TCRs spanned the protein, led by 160-218 and 743-854. Donors were largely white British and mainly female; clonal diversity was possibly underestimated. Breadth and depth of Spike-specific TCRs rose after two AZD1222 doses.

Remarks on this clone: Its antigen is unknown.

The junction had 6 bases not matched to a gene; V was cut back by 1 base and J by 3 bases. This CDR3 has 15 amino acids. Germline V CDR1 and CDR2: LNHDA, SQIVND (reference sequence). Method: immunoSEQ multiplex PCR; TCRdb's copy keeps in-frame clones and lacks some. Of just over 150,000 clones detected, about nine tenths appear once; the ten largest clones hold 1.5% to 2%. The clonotype was recovered from an adult in good health. V is TRBV19 and J is TRBJ2-7, with 7 nucleotides matching TRBD2. The material sequenced was peripheral blood, taken on day 0 of AZD1222 vaccination. The CDR3 region is CASSIGSREYYEQYF. CDR3 coding DNA: TGTGCCAGTAGTATAGGCTCGCGGGAGTACTACGAGCAGTACTTC.